This note documents a single TCR beta chain sequence. These data belong to a study of blood T cell repertoires in COVID-19. The overall study: The United States, Italy and Spain were the sources of the acute and convalescent COVID-19 samples. PBMCs, B-cell-depleted T cells, or T cells were the source of the cDNA or gDNA that made up the material.

The method was immunoSEQ multiplex PCR; TCRdb's version includes in-frame clones alone and lacks a portion of them. The table has some 490,000 clones, roughly 88% seen once. The CDR3 spans 13 residues. CDR1 is SGHRS, CDR2 YFSETQ, per germline. Trimming left V 4 bases short and J 9 bases short, with 14 bases between. Sequences were obtained from peripheral blood. This chain uses TRBV5-1 with TRBJ2-1; tentative D call: TRBD1 (6 bases). The receptor was derived from a human donor in a cohort sampled during active COVID-19. The CDR3 is CASSPGTTSEQFF. CDR3 DNA: TGCGCCAGCAGCCCAGGGACAACGAGTGAGCAGTTCTTC.